The 32 T cell receptor beta chains given below trace back to one sample, sequenced in a study of shared clonotypes between healthy human individuals. Some clones are missing from TCRdb's copy, which holds only in-frame ones; the method was immunoSEQ multiplex PCR. The sample carries over a million clones, roughly 97% recorded once. The specimen was naive CD4+ T cells sorted from blood. Sample subset: CD45RA+ positively selected. The receptor source for this set is a man under 40 in good health.

This rearrangement joins TRBV29-1 to TRBJ2-3; 7 positions agree with TRBD2. This CDR3 has 13 amino acids. Unmatched junction bases numbered 7, after V lost 8 bases and J lost 2 bases. Germline V gives CDR1 SQVTM, CDR2 ANQGSEA. DNA of the CDR3: TGCAGCATCCAAAGACTAGCCACAGATACGCAGTATTTT. Protein sequence: CSIQRLATDTQYF.

The chain links TRBV5-6 to TRBJ1-2; the D is unclear. Per germline, CDR1 SGHDT and CDR2 YYEEEE. V shed 2 bases and J shed 6 bases, with 14 bases lying between them. The CDR3 has 14 amino acids. In DNA, the CDR3 is TGTGCCAGCAGCTTCTTGGGTGACTCAGATGGCTACACCTTC. Protein: CASSFLGDSDGYTF.

The V and J genes are TRBV11-3 and TRBJ1-1; weak D call: TRBD1 (5 bases). The CDR3 length is 15 residues. Germline lookup yields CDR1 SGHNT and CDR2 YENEEA. Trimming shortened V by 0 bases and J by 5 bases, and 13 bases separated the two germline ends. The CDR3 sequence: CASSLDVAGKTEAFF. The CDR3, as DNA: TGTGCCAGCAGCTTAGATGTAGCAGGGAAGACTGAAGCTTTCTTT.

The chain carries TRBV4-3 and TRBJ1-2; 8 nucleotides match TRBD1. Germline trimming cut 4 bases from V and 4 bases from J; bases unmatched to any gene: 11. Germline V gene data show CDR1 as LGHNA and CDR2 as YSLEER. The CDR3 extends over 16 amino acids. In DNA, the CDR3 is TGCGCCAGCAGCCCAGACTCCTCAGGGGGCCTCTATGGCTACACCTTC. Its protein is CASSPDSSGGLYGYTF.

This sequence joins TRBV5-5 and TRBJ2-7, with 10 bases that match TRBD2. V trimming: 6 bases; J trimming: 4 bases; junction bases outside the gene matches: 7. Germline V CDR1 and CDR2: SGHKS, YYEKEE (reference sequence). This CDR3 is built from 14 residues. The CDR3 nucleotides are TGTGCCAGCAACCCTCTAGCGGGAGTGTACGAGCAGTACTTC. This translates into CASNPLAGVYEQYF.

DNA of the CDR3: TGTGCCAGCAACGAACCAGCCGGGCAGGGAGCCAAAAACATTCAGTACTTC. It is translated as CASNEPAGQGAKNIQYF. This sequence joins TRBV28 and TRBJ2-4; a possible D gene is TRBD1 (5 bases). The CDR3 extends over 17 amino acids. Germline-derived CDR1 and CDR2 are MDHEN and SYDVKM. V was trimmed by 7 bases and J by 0 bases, leaving 19 bases between them.

This chain joins TRBV5-6 and TRBJ1-1, with a weak D call TRBD1 (5 bases). The CDR3 runs 15 residues. Germline CDR1 is SGHDT and CDR2 is YYEEEE. V was trimmed by 0 bases and J by 9 bases, leaving 18 bases between them. The CDR3 DNA sequence: TGTGCCAGCAGCTTGGCCCCCCAGGGAAGGAATAAAGCTTTCTTT. Translating gives CASSLAPQGRNKAFF.

The chain recombines TRBV14 with TRBJ2-5; a weak D match, TRBD2 (5 bases). Germline V gene sequence: CDR1 SGHDN, CDR2 FVKESK. The V end lost 3 bases, the J end lost 5 bases, and 19 bases lay between the germline ends. CDR3 length equals 16 residues. Here the CDR3 DNA reads TGTGCCAGCAGCCACGGTCTGATACAGCGCGGGGAGACCCAGTACTTC. It yields the protein CASSHGLIQRGETQYF. The whole variable domain, remainder taken from reference TRBV14 and TRBJ2-5, is EAGVTQFPSHSVIEKGQTVTLRCDPISGHDNLYWYRRVMGKEIKFLLHFVKESKQDESGMPNNRFLAERTGGTYSTLKVQPAELEDSGVYFCASSHGLIQRGETQYFGPGTRLLVL.

In nucleotides, the CDR3 is TGTGCCAGCAGCTCCGGGCCGACCGGGACTAGAGGAAAGCCCCAGCATTTT. Its protein is CASSSGPTGTRGKPQHF. The chain uses TRBV7-8 and TRBJ1-5, with D maybe TRBD1 (5 bases). Germline CDR1 reads SGHVS; CDR2 reads FQNEAQ. The V gene lost 4 bases and the J gene lost 8 bases, with 24 bases spanning the gap. The CDR3 is 17 amino acids.

The V gene is TRBV10-2, the J gene TRBJ2-1; tentative D call: TRBD2 (6 bases). Germline lookup yields CDR1 WSHSY and CDR2 SAAADI. This CDR3 is 14 amino acids long. V was pared by 0 bases and J by 10 bases, with 13 bases between. DNA for the CDR3: TGCGCCAGCAGTGAGTCGAACGACGCGGGGGAGCAGTTCTTC. Protein sequence: CASSESNDAGEQFF.

The gene calls are TRBV7-2 and TRBJ2-2; D is unresolved. V lost 3 bases and J 7 bases, leaving 3 bases between the germline ends. CDR3 size: 11 residues. Per the germline V gene, CDR1 is SGHTA and CDR2 is FQGNSA. This CDR3 is CASSFNGELFF. DNA for the CDR3: TGTGCCAGCAGCTTTAACGGGGAGCTGTTTTTT.

The chain couples TRBV7-2 to TRBJ2-7, with D possibly matching TRBD1 (6 bases). Per the germline V gene, CDR1 is SGHTA and CDR2 is FQGNSA. This CDR3 contains 16 residues. V shed 1 base and J shed 0 bases, with 13 bases lying between them. CDR3 residues: CASSLDPGTSSYEQYF. The DNA for the CDR3 is TGTGCCAGCAGCTTAGACCCCGGGACAAGCTCCTACGAGCAGTACTTC.

The rearrangement links TRBV9 to TRBJ1-2; D unresolved. CDR1 and CDR2 (germline): SGDLS, YYNGEE. The CDR3 totals 15 residues. Trimming stripped 2 bases from V and 6 bases from J, with 17 bases between. The CDR3 DNA reads TGTGCCAGCAGCGTCGGCAACCTAAAAAGGAATGGCTACACCTTC. Amino acids: CASSVGNLKRNGYTF.

The chain couples TRBV28 to TRBJ2-2; D uncertain. Deletions cut 10 bases from V and 0 bases from J, with 9 bases between. The CDR3 consists of 13 residues. From germline, CDR1 is MDHEN and CDR2 SYDVKM. CDR3 nucleotides: TGTGCCAACGAAGACGCGAACACCGGGGAGCTGTTTTTT. Its translation is CANEDANTGELFF.

J is TRBJ2-5 and V is TRBV10-3; tentative D call: TRBD2 (7 bases). The germline V gene has CDR1 ENHRY and CDR2 SYGVKD. The CDR3 contains 14 residues. Deletions cut 6 bases from V and 4 bases from J, with 15 bases between. CDR3 residues: CAIRETGGGETQYF. The CDR3 region has the DNA TGTGCCATCAGGGAAACGGGGGGCGGAGAGACCCAGTACTTC.

This chain links TRBV27 with TRBJ2-1; unclear D gene. This CDR3 region has 17 residues. V lost 0 bases to trimming and J lost 5 bases, with 17 bases between them. From germline, CDR1 is MNHEY and CDR2 SMNVEV (reference sequence). The CDR3 nucleotides are TGTGCCAGCAGTTTATCCACAGTCCGCCTGGGTAACAATGAGCAGTTCTTC. Its protein product is CASSLSTVRLGNNEQFF.

V and J are TRBV30 and TRBJ1-5; D remains ambiguous. Trimming took off 1 base at V and 7 bases at J, with 17 bases between the two ends. Germline V gene data show CDR1 as GTSNPN and CDR2 as SVGIG (reference sequence). This CDR3 comprises 15 residues. The CDR3 nucleotides read TGTGCCTGGAGTGAAGGGCACTCTGGGAGCCAGCCCCAGCATTTT. Translation: CAWSEGHSGSQPQHF.

V and J are TRBV25-1 and TRBJ1-4, with D perhaps TRBD1 (5 bases). Trimming shortened V by 5 bases and J by 7 bases, and 20 bases separated the two germline ends. The length of the CDR3 is 16 residues. CDR1 and CDR2 (germline): MGHDK, SYGVNS. CDR3 in amino acids: CASSIYSGGNLEKLFF. The CDR3 nucleotides read TGTGCCAGCAGTATTTACTCGGGGGGGAATCTTGAAAAACTGTTTTTT.

The V gene is TRBV19, the J gene TRBJ1-2; tentative D call: TRBD1 (5 bases). Looked up from germline, CDR1 is LNHDA and CDR2 is SQIVND (reference sequence). This CDR3 spans 14 amino acids. V lost 1 base, J lost 7 bases, and 13 bases lay in between. The CDR3 coding sequence is TGTGCCAGTAGTATAGGGGGGGTACTGGCTGGCTACACCTTC. Translation gives CASSIGGVLAGYTF.

The V call is TRBV28, the J call TRBJ2-1; no firm D call. Between the trimmed V and J ends, which lost 5 bases and 9 bases, there was a span of 8 bases. The CDR3 runs to 11 residues. Germline CDR1 and CDR2: MDHEN and SYDVKM. DNA of the CDR3: TGTGCCAGCAGTGGCTTGCGTGAGCAGTTCTTC. Translated: CASSGLREQFF.

The J gene is TRBJ1-2, the V gene TRBV19; D perhaps matches TRBD1 (5 bases). The CDR3 spans 15 residues. Trimming removed 6 bases from V and 2 bases from J, with 16 bases in between. Per germline, CDR1 LNHDA and CDR2 SQIVND (reference sequence). The CDR3: CASRTFAGANYGYTF. The CDR3 bases are TGTGCCAGTAGGACCTTTGCCGGGGCCAACTATGGCTACACCTTC.

This clone was observed once. The chain carries TRBV2 and TRBJ1-2, with D tentatively TRBD1 (5 bases). The CDR3 is 14 residues long. The germline V gene encodes CDR1 SNHLY and CDR2 FYNNEI. The V end lost 7 bases, the J end lost 0 bases, and 12 bases lay between the germline ends. The CDR3 nucleotides read TGTGCCAGCAAAACACGGGGCGCTAACTATGGCTACACCTTC. This encodes CASKTRGANYGYTF.

The gene calls are TRBV5-6 and TRBJ1-2, with a weak D call TRBD1 (6 bases). The CDR3 consists of 16 residues. V gave up 5 bases and J gave up 2 bases, with 19 bases separating them. Germline values: CDR1 SGHDT, CDR2 YYEEEE. CDR3 residues: CASRWNAGANNYGYTF. CDR3 DNA: TGTGCCAGCAGATGGAACGCAGGGGCAAACAACTATGGCTACACCTTC.

V usage is TRBV5-1 and J usage is TRBJ2-5; 9 bases agree with TRBD2. Germline V gene data show CDR1 as SGHRS and CDR2 as YFSETQ. The CDR3 covers 15 residues. The junction had 4 bases not matched to a gene; V was cut back by 0 bases and J by 4 bases. Here the CDR3 reads CASSLGPAGGETQYF. The CDR3 DNA follows: TGCGCCAGCAGCTTGGGGCCAGCGGGAGGAGAGACCCAGTACTTC. The full variable domain, its missing parts supplied by reference TRBV5-1 and TRBJ2-5, is KAGVTQTPRYLIKTRGQQVTLSCSPISGHRSVSWYQQTPGQGLQFLFEYFSETQRNKGNFPGRFSGRQFSNSRSEMNVSTLELGDSALYLCASSLGPAGGETQYFGPGTRLLVL.

The chain uses TRBV5-1 and TRBJ2-7, with D maybe TRBD2 (5 bases). Germline values: CDR1 SGHRS, CDR2 YFSETQ. The CDR3 spans 14 residues. Trimming stripped 0 bases from V and 7 bases from J, with 14 bases between. The CDR3 sequence: CASSLGLSKVEQYF. The CDR3, as DNA: TGCGCCAGCAGCTTGGGACTATCTAAGGTGGAGCAGTACTTC.

V and J are TRBV7-9 and TRBJ1-4; 7 bases match TRBD1. V was clipped by 4 bases and J by 8 bases; unmatched bases: 7. This CDR3 has 14 residues. Germline CDR1 reads SEHNR; CDR2 reads FQNEAQ (reference sequence). The CDR3 loop reads CASSSTGVGEKLFF. In DNA form, the CDR3 reads TGTGCCAGCAGCTCAACAGGGGTTGGGGAAAAACTGTTTTTT.

The genes are TRBV7-2 and TRBJ2-7, with D tentatively TRBD1 (5 bases). In germline, CDR1 is SGHTA, CDR2 FQGNSA. The V gene lost 5 bases and the J gene lost 3 bases, with 17 bases spanning the gap. CDR3 length equals 15 residues. The CDR3 loop reads CASSPDISGLYEQYF. The CDR3 nucleotides are TGTGCCAGCAGCCCGGACATTTCGGGTCTCTACGAGCAGTACTTC.

The V call is TRBV5-6, the J call TRBJ2-5; 10 positions agree with TRBD2. Germline lookup yields CDR1 SGHDT and CDR2 YYEEEE. The junction had 4 bases not matched to a gene; V was cut back by 7 bases and J by 1 base. The CDR3 consists of 14 residues. The CDR3 region has the DNA TGTGCCAGCGTGAGCGGGAGGGTCCAAGAGACCCAGTACTTC. Translating gives CASVSGRVQETQYF.

The CDR3 here is CASSYRGRETQYF. The CDR3 DNA sequence: TGTGCCAGCAGTTACAGGGGAAGAGAGACCCAGTACTTC. This chain links TRBV28 with TRBJ2-5, with 7 bases aligning to TRBD1. This CDR3 comprises 13 residues. CDR1 and CDR2 (germline): MDHEN, SYDVKM. The J segment lost 4 bases and the V segment lost 4 bases, leaving 3 bases of the junction unmatched.

This rearrangement joins TRBV5-4 to TRBJ2-3; TRBD2 matches 11 bases. CDR1 is SGHNT, CDR2 YYREEE, per germline (reference sequence). CDR3 length equals 15 residues. DNA for the CDR3: TGTGCTCTAACTGGGGGGACTAGCGGAACAGATACGCAGTATTTT. Its translation is CALTGGTSGTDTQYF.

V gene TRBV19 combines with J gene TRBJ2-3; D may be TRBD1 or TRBD2 (5 bases each). The CDR3 loop spans 13 amino acids. Germline loops: CDR1 LNHDA, CDR2 SQIVND (reference sequence). Between the trimmed V and J ends, which lost 7 bases and 7 bases, there was a span of 15 bases. CDR3 coding DNA: TGTGCCAGTATGTCCAGGGAGATGAATACGCAGTATTTT. Translation gives CASMSREMNTQYF.

A word on this clone: At the DNA level, this CDR3 is encoded by other sequences in the same sample as well. The genes are TRBV7-2 and TRBJ2-7; D uncertain. This CDR3 has 12 residues. Germline V lookup: CDR1 SGHTA, CDR2 FQGNSA. Deletions cut 5 bases from V and 1 base from J, with 6 bases between. The CDR3 region is CASSVSSYEQYF. CDR3 in DNA: TGTGCCAGCAGCGTAAGTTCCTACGAGCAGTACTTC.